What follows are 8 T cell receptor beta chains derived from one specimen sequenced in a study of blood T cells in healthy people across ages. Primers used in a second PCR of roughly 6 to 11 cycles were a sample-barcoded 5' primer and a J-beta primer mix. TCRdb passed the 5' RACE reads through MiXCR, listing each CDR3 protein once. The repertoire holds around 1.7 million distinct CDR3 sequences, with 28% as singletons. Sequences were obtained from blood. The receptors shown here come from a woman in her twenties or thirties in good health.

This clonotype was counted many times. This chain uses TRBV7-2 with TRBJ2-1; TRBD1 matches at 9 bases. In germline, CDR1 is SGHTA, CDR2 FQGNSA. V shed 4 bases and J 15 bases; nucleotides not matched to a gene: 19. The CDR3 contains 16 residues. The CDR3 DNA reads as TGTGCCAGCAGCTACTCGACCGGGACAGGGACCCCCTGGGCGTTCTTC. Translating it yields CASSYSTGTGTPWAFF.

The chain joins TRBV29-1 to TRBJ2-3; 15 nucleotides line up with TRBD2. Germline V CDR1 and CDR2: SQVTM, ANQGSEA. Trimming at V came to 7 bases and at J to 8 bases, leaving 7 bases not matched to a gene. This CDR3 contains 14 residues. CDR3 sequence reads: CSEAGTSGGSTQYF. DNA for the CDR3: TGCAGCGAAGCCGGGACTAGCGGGGGGTCTACGCAGTATTTT.

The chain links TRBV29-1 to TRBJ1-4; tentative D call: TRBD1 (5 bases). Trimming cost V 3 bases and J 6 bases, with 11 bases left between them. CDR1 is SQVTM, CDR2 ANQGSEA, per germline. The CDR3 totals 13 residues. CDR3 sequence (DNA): TGCAGCGTTGAGGGGGTCCAGGATGAAAAACTGTTTTTT. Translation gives CSVEGVQDEKLFF.

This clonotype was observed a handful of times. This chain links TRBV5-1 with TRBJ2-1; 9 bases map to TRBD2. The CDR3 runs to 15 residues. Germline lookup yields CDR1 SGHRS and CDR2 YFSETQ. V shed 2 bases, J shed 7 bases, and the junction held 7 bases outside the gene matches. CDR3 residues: CASSFGSGGGNEQFF. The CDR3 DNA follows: TGCGCCAGCAGCTTCGGTAGCGGGGGAGGGAATGAGCAGTTCTTC.

CDR3: CASSLGGQSNEKLFF. For the CDR3, the DNA is TGTGCCAGCAGCTTGGGGGGACAGTCGAATGAAAAACTGTTTTTT. The gene calls are TRBV5-5 and TRBJ1-4, with 7 bases that match TRBD1. Germline V gene lookup returns CDR1 SGHKS and CDR2 YYEKEE (reference sequence). The length of the CDR3 is 15 residues. V gave up 0 bases and J gave up 5 bases; unmatched junction bases: 4.

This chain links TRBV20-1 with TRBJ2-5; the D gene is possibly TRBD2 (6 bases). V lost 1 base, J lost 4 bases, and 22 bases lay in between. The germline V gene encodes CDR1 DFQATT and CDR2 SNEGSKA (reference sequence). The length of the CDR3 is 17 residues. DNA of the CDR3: TGCAGTGCTAGAGCCACCCTTGGGGGGAGCGCGAGAGAGACCCAGTACTTC. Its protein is CSARATLGGSARETQYF.

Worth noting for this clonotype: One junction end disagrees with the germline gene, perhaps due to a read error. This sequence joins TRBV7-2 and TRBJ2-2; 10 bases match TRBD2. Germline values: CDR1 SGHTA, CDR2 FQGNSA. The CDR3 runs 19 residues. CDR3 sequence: CASSPFSGRPRPNTGEPFF. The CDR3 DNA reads TGTGCCAGCAGCCCCTTTAGCGGGAGGCCCAGACCGAACACCGGGGAGCCGTTTTTT.

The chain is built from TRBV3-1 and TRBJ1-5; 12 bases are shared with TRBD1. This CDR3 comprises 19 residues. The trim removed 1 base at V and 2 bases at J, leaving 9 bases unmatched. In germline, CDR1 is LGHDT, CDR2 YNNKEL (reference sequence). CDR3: CASSQGPGQGALGNQPQHF. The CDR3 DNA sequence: TGTGCCAGCAGCCAAGGGCCGGGACAGGGGGCTTTGGGCAATCAGCCCCAGCATTTT.